Below are 17 T cell receptor beta chains sequenced from a single sample in a study of cytomegalovirus exposure and HLA in healthy donors. Vbeta (60) and Jbeta (13) primers were used in the PCR. The repertoire was sequenced with immunoSEQ multiplex PCR; TCRdb's copy has only in-frame clones and lacks some. The profile shows 200,000 to 250,000 clones, 60% to 85% of them singletons. The specimen was PBMCs. The origin of the receptors is a man aged 35-49 years in good health and CMV-seronegative.

This clone was found once. The J gene is TRBJ1-5, the V gene TRBV6-5; possibly TRBD1 for D (5 bases). The V and J ends lost 6 bases and 4 bases respectively, with 16 bases between them. This CDR3 comprises 15 residues. Looked up from germline, CDR1 is MNHEY and CDR2 is SVGAGI. DNA for the CDR3: TGTGCCAGCAGCCGCTCAGTCCAGGGAAATCAGCCCCAGCATTTT. Protein: CASSRSVQGNQPQHF.

V usage is TRBV7-2 and J usage is TRBJ1-5; D is possibly TRBD1 (5 bases). Germline V CDR1 and CDR2: SGHTA, FQGNSA. The CDR3 is 16 residues long. V was cut by 5 bases and J by 4 bases, with 18 bases left in between. The CDR3 region has the DNA TGTGCCAGCAGCCCCGACAGCCTGGGTTGGAATCAGCCCCAGCATTTT. Its protein product is CASSPDSLGWNQPQHF.

This clone has only one observation. V gene TRBV9 combines with J gene TRBJ1-2; TRBD1 might be the D (6 bases). CDR1 is SGDLS, CDR2 YYNGEE, per germline. This CDR3 comprises 15 residues. V was clipped by 3 bases and J by 3 bases, with 15 bases between them. CDR3 nucleotides: TGTGCCAGCAGCGGAGAGGGGGGGCACTACTATGGCTACACCTTC. This gives the protein CASSGEGGHYYGYTF.

J is TRBJ2-1 and V is TRBV7-6, with 16 bases fitting TRBD2. Germline loops: CDR1 SGHVS, CDR2 FNYEAQ. V shed 4 bases and J 8 bases; nucleotides not matched to a gene: 14. The CDR3 runs 19 residues. CDR3 amino acids: CASSSSAGTSGGAGHEQFF. DNA for the CDR3: TGTGCCAGCAGCTCCTCCGCCGGGACTAGCGGGGGGGCCGGCCATGAGCAGTTCTTC.

This clone is a singleton in its sample. The rearrangement links TRBV21-1 to TRBJ1-5; the table names TRBD1, a call not compared with the DNA. TRBV21-1 is listed as a pseudogene. The CDR3 has 18 amino acids. CDR3 protein: CASSKGAEAGDCNQPQHF. CDR3 nucleotides: TGTGCCAGCAGCAAAGGGGCCGAAGCAGGGGATTGCAATCAGCCCCAGCATTTT.

This chain uses TRBV5-1 with TRBJ1-2; 9 nucleotides align to TRBD1. V trimming: 0 bases; J trimming: 5 bases; junction bases outside the gene matches: 14. CDR1 SGHRS and CDR2 YFSETQ come from the germline V gene. This CDR3 has 18 amino acids. The CDR3 bases are TGCGCCAGCAGCTTGGTTCTGGACAGGGGTTCAATTGGGTATGGCTACACCTTC. Translating it yields CASSLVLDRGSIGYGYTF.

The V and J genes are TRBV6-5 and TRBJ1-1, with 8 nucleotides matching TRBD1. V was pared by 7 bases and J by 1 base, with 2 bases of the junction left unmatched. The CDR3 is 13 amino acids. Germline V lookup: CDR1 MNHEY, CDR2 SVGAGI. This CDR3 reads CASTRGRNTEAFF. In nucleotides, the CDR3 is TGTGCCAGCACCAGGGGGCGGAACACTGAAGCTTTCTTT.

J is TRBJ2-1 and V is TRBV19; 8 bases map to TRBD2. Trimming cost V 0 bases and J 8 bases; bases outside gene matches: 6. The germline CDR1 and CDR2 sequences are LNHDA and SQIVND (reference sequence). This CDR3 contains 15 residues. In nucleotides, the CDR3 is TGTGCCAGTAGTATAGACGGGAGCGGGAGCTATGAGCAGTTCTTC. As protein: CASSIDGSGSYEQFF.

The chain is built from TRBV14 and TRBJ2-1, with 11 bases aligning to TRBD2. V gave up 4 bases and J gave up 9 bases; unmatched junction bases: 8. From germline, CDR1 is SGHDN and CDR2 FVKESK. The CDR3 is 15 residues long. The DNA for the CDR3 is TGTGCCAGCAGCCTAGCGGGGGGGCCCGGGTTTGAGCAGTTCTTC. Its protein is CASSLAGGPGFEQFF.

The chain carries TRBV6-6 and TRBJ2-1; TRBD1 might be the D (6 bases). Trimming stripped 5 bases from V and 4 bases from J, with 12 bases between. The CDR3 has 14 residues. Germline CDR1 reads MNHNY; CDR2 reads SVGAGI (reference sequence). CDR3 nucleotides: TGTGCCAGCAGTGCTGGACAGAGATACAATGAGCAGTTCTTC. This codes for CASSAGQRYNEQFF.

This sequence joins TRBV18 and TRBJ1-5, with D uncertain. Trimming removed 2 bases at V and 7 bases at J, with 9 bases between. CDR1 is KGHSH and CDR2 is LQKENI in the germline V gene. The CDR3 has 13 amino acids. CDR3 loop: CASSPTDGQPQHF. CDR3 bases: TGTGCCAGCTCACCAACCGACGGGCAGCCCCAGCATTTT.

For the CDR3, the DNA is TGTGCCAGCAAACGACAGGGCCAACAACAAGCTTTCTTT. Amino acid sequence: CASKRQGQQQAFF. The V call is TRBV27, the J call TRBJ1-1; 7 bases fit TRBD1. Per the germline V gene, CDR1 is MNHEY and CDR2 is SMNVEV (reference sequence). This CDR3 spans 13 amino acids. Germline trimming cut 7 bases from V and 9 bases from J; bases unmatched to any gene: 11.

Comments on this clone: Germline and junction disagree at one end, which may indicate a read error. The V call is TRBV28, the J call TRBJ2-7, with 9 bases matching TRBD2. The CDR3 consists of 13 residues. From germline, CDR1 is MDHEN and CDR2 SYDVKM. The CDR3 bases are TGTGCCAGCAGTTCGGGTCCTAGCGGGATCGTAGACTTC. Encoded protein: CASSSGPSGIVDF.

V is TRBV5-4 and J is TRBJ1-5, with D hard to call. Germline loops: CDR1 SGHNT, CDR2 YYREEE (reference sequence). Trimming stripped 0 bases from V and 2 bases from J, with 6 bases between. The CDR3 runs to 14 residues. The CDR3 DNA reads TGTGCCAGCAGCTTGGTCGGTGGCAATCAGCCCCAGCATTTT. Translation gives CASSLVGGNQPQHF.

This rearrangement joins TRBV25-1 to TRBJ2-7; D is unresolved. Trimming took off 8 bases at V and 3 bases at J, with 5 bases between the two ends. This CDR3 spans 10 amino acids. Per the germline V gene, CDR1 is MGHDK and CDR2 is SYGVNS. CDR3 sequence: CASGHYEQYF. In nucleotides, the CDR3 is TGTGCCAGCGGCCACTACGAGCAGTACTTC.

In its sample, this clone was seen a few times. The genes are TRBV30 and TRBJ1-5; 7 nucleotides align to TRBD1. Germline loops: CDR1 GTSNPN, CDR2 SVGIG (reference sequence). Germline trimming cut 0 bases from V and 2 bases from J; bases unmatched to any gene: 7. The CDR3 has 16 residues. CDR3 in DNA: TGTGCCTGGAGTGTACGAGGAGGGGGCGGCAATCAGCCCCAGCATTTT. Translating it yields CAWSVRGGGGNQPQHF.

The chain links TRBV7-9 to TRBJ1-2; D is unclear. CDR1 is SEHNR, CDR2 FQNEAQ, per germline (reference sequence). The CDR3 loop spans 13 amino acids. V lost 1 base to trimming and J lost 2 bases, with 5 bases between them. CDR3 sequence: CASSLEQNYGYTF. The CDR3 coding sequence is TGTGCCAGCAGCTTAGAGCAAAACTATGGCTACACCTTC.